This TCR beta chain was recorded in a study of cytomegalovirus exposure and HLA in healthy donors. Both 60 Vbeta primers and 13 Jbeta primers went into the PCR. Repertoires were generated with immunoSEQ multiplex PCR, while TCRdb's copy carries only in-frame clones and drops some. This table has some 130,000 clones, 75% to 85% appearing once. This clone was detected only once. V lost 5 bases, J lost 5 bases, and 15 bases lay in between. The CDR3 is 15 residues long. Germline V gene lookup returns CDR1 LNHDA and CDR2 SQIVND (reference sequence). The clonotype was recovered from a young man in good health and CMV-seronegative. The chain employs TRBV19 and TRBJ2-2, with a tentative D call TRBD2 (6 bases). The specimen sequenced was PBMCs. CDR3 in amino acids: CASSSLGSLTGELFF. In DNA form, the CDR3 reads TGTGCCAGTAGTTCTCTCGGGAGTCTAACCGGGGAGCTGTTTTTT.